Sequencing of this TCR beta chain was carried out in a study of cytomegalovirus exposure and HLA in healthy donors (dated by TCRdb to about 2017). At the level of the whole study: In an earlier analysis of around 540 of the donors, about 270 Gb of sequence data and approximately 120 million unique TCR beta sequences from about 179 million T cells were reported. A later genetic analysis used genome-wide SNP genotypes for about three fifths of the 666 donors, treating that subset as a discovery cohort. The study used immunosequencing to profile the T cell repertoires of 666 subjects and linked those repertoires to cytomegalovirus serostatus. Among some 400 genotyped donors of the cohort, an average of around 240,000 unique TCR beta nucleotide sequences were sequenced per donor, around 18% of them non-productive. The study aimed to test whether signatures of past pathogen exposure could be identified by cataloging public T cell receptors. High-throughput TCR immunosequencing, statistical association of individual TCRs with disease status, and machine learning were combined to predict cytomegalovirus infection status. To decide whether each TCR beta V gene segment behaved as functional or pseudogenic, an earlier analysis of 587 of the donors relied on high-throughput TCR beta sequencing. The later analysis used no new phenotypic data to find candidate immune exposures, relying instead on TCR beta sequences and their occurrence across donors. Every discovery cohort repertoire had been produced on one sequencing platform. Of the 300 to 450 genotyped donors, about 84% fell in the genetic ancestry cluster associated with self-reported Caucasian donors. About 280 gigabases of sequencing data and about 92 million unique TCR sequences made up an early release that covered roughly 670 HLA-typed donors. Both class I and class II loci were covered by HLA typing, at four-digit resolution. Alongside the repertoire data, information on donor age, sex, ethnicity and CMV serostatus was compiled. In a later analysis, previously published TCR beta repertoires from several hundred donors were re-analyzed and high-resolution HLA genotyping was added so that TCR occurrence patterns could be studied. Roughly 5 DR-DQ haplotypes were handled as single units for association and clustering, since linkage in the cohort was strong. Along with the roughly 710-subject first cohort, a separate validation cohort of 120 different subjects was used. Typing coverage varied by locus: about 620-630 donors for A, B, C, DRB1 and DQB1; some 520 for DQA1; approximately 610 for DPA1; fewer than 480 for DPB1. What the authors observed across the whole study: Compared with the approximately 670-donor mean, donors in an Asian-associated ancestry cluster had fewer N-insertions in productive TCRs, according to a later genetic analysis. HLA typing was unavailable for some donors at each locus, so association tests used only the typed subset. In an earlier analysis of about 600 of the donors, most TCR beta V segments appeared in productive rearrangements about 90% or about 30% of the time, broadly matching IMGT annotations. The sequencing pipeline was judged likely to have produced a cluster of highly shared sequence variants as a technical artifact. In vitro tests confirmed that a few of the cytomegalovirus-associated TCR beta chains recognize cytomegalovirus antigens. Several of the top co-occurrence clusters appeared to be linked to parvovirus B19, influenza, CMV and Epstein-Barr virus, according to a later analysis. A further reported finding was that TCR beta sequences accurately predicted the HLA-A and HLA-B alleles for most subjects in the first cohort. The cohort was sequenced for TCR beta chains only, and without alpha or paired-chain data the features that could be detected were limited. Presence/absence analyses assumed roughly uniform sequencing depth across donors, an assumption that may not hold. The authors suggested that the approach could potentially be generalized to other disease states and immunological phenotypes. According to a later analysis, TCR association rates differed among HLA loci, with DRB1 alleles showing the most associated TCRs and HLA-C alleles showing the fewest. Correlated functional status among segregating V segments might be attributable to linkage disequilibrium, but an unknown experimental factor could not be ruled out. For the cohort, immune exposure information was limited to CMV serostatus. V-gene and J-gene trimming of TCR beta chains was associated with a missense DCLRE1C variant in a later genetic analysis, and the association was replicated in an independent cohort. Assigning TCR associations to individual alleles was difficult when HLA alleles, especially DR and DQ, strongly co-occurred. Because counts were too low, 15 to 20 rarely observed V segments, including chromosome 9 orphons, were excluded from the earlier analysis of 587 of the donors. Specific HLA alleles were associated with about 17,000 TCR beta sequences at a false discovery rate of 0.05 in a later analysis. The study listed 150 to 200 TCR beta chains as associated with cytomegalovirus. While some public TCRs were present in many individuals, most TCR sequences turned up only very rarely across donors. In both the original and validation cohorts, the classifier was reported to diagnose cytomegalovirus status with high specificity and sensitivity. In a later analysis, HLA-associated TCR beta chains showed more clonal expansion and lower generation probabilities than non-associated chains that were equally common. Most CMV-associated TCR beta chains appeared to be HLA-restricted in a later analysis, and the HLA associations seemed to be driven largely by CMV exposure. The 87-base-pair reads could not distinguish some IMGT-functional V segments, including TRBV6-2 and TRBV6-3, so those segments were excluded.

The cohort consisted of some 730 healthy bone marrow donors. All cohort members were sampled while nominally healthy, although unrecorded immune exposures were likely present. The donor tested CMV seropositive, placing the donor among the approximately 310 seropositive members of the cohort. Every donor gave a peripheral blood sample, and the peripheral blood mononuclear cells from that sample were used for TCR beta sequencing. Genomic DNA extraction from the blood cell samples was performed with the Qiagen DNeasy Blood Extraction Kit. A note on this clone: Which antigen it targets is not known. At one of its ends the junction is not consistent with the germline gene, which may arise from a read error.

Looking up the germline V gene (reference sequence) yields CDR1 SEHNR and CDR2 FQNEAQ. The CDR3 measures 10 amino acids from cysteine to phenylalanine. Solely the CDR3 DNA is kept, with 30 bases framed from the first base. Library preparation used the immunoSEQ multiplex PCR assay. The multiplex PCR relied on a mix of 60 forward primers for TCR Vbeta segments and 13 reverse primers for TCR Jbeta segments. The CDR3 region of rearranged TCR beta genes was amplified from genomic DNA with a multiplex PCR assay. The amplified TCR beta libraries were sequenced on the Illumina HiSeq System as 87-base-pair reads. In the paper's pipeline: A later analysis tallied some 79 million unique TCR beta chains across the roughly 610 repertoires, and around 9.9 million of those chains were shared by two or more donors. Raw reads were error-corrected and collapsed into unique sequences by a nearest-neighbor algorithm in which closely related sequences were merged to remove PCR and sequencing errors. Alignment of CDR3 sequences to IMGT reference sequences was used to assign V, D and J gene segments. For a sequence to be retained, at least a six-nucleotide match to both a V gene segment and a J gene segment was required. Rearrangements were called productive when the CDR3 lacked stop codons and stayed in frame with V and J; all others were non-productive. Following IMGT convention, CDR3 was defined as the stretch from the second conserved V-encoded cysteine to the conserved J-encoded phenylalanine. The earlier analysis of roughly 590 of the donors excluded any sequence lacking an unambiguous match to a single V gene segment. An earlier analysis of 450 to 650 of the donors called V segments functional above 56.7% productive rearrangements and segregating when the between-donor standard deviation exceeded 5%. A statistical classification framework was built to diagnose cytomegalovirus status from the catalog of TCR beta chain sequences. V and J gene assignment, in a later analysis, came from comparing TCR nucleotide sequences with IMGT/GENE-DB human TR gene sequences. The TCRdist pipeline was used in a later analysis to assign CDR3 sequences and most-parsimonious VDJ recombination scenarios. In a later analysis, each TCR beta chain was defined by its CDR3 amino acid sequence together with its V-gene family, and reads without a unique V-gene family were excluded. A later analysis removed over 500 highly shared, low-generation-probability nucleotide sequences to deal with suspected cross-contamination and a sequencing artifact. In a later analysis, a clonal expansion index for each public chain was calculated from normalized within-repertoire ranks of inferred template counts. Generation probabilities in a later analysis came from a VDJ recombination model fitted to out-of-frame rearrangements, and those results were checked against IGoR. Hypergeometric tests were used in a later analysis to score TCR-TCR, TCR-HLA and TCR-CMV co-occurrence, with a repertoire-size bias correction applied to the TCR pairs. To estimate false discovery rates, a later analysis permuted the HLA or CMV assignments 20 times. In a later analysis, co-occurring TCRs were grouped using DBSCAN, with TCRdist sequence similarity added in when clustering inside HLA-allele-positive subsets. Repertoires with fewer than 30,000 or more than 120,000 public chains, plus five repertoires with anomalous nucleotide sharing, were excluded from co-occurrence clustering. What TCRdb holds here is the immuneACCESS table cut down to in-frame rearrangements. Part of the clones is not present; checked against another copy, under half of the missing clones reflect an unresolved V gene, and the others are unexplained. V and J calls and clone size are as listed in that table; D and trimming were resolved from the DNA. The sample table contains some 70,000 clones; only one count was recorded for 65% to 70% of them. 11% to 15% of the sample belongs to the ten largest clones.

The chain is encoded by TRBV7-9 joined to TRBJ2-5; TRBD2 fits 9 bases in the junction. What was sequenced was PBMCs. The sequence came from a male donor in good health and CMV-seropositive. The DNA sequence is TGTTCCAGCGGGAGGGAGACCCAGTACTTC. The encoded protein is CSSGRETQYF.